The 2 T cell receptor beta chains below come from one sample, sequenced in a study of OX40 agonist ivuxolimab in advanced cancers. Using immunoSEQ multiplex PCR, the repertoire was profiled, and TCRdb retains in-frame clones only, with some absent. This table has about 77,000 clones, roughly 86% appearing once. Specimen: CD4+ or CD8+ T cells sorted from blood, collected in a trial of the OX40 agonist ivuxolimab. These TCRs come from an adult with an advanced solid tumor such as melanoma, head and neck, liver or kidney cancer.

The CDR3 loop reads CASSMSRSYNEQFF. CDR3 coding DNA: TGTGCCAGTAGTATGTCGAGGTCCTACAATGAGCAGTTCTTC. The chain recombines TRBV19 with TRBJ2-1; D uncertain. Looked up from germline, CDR1 is LNHDA and CDR2 is SQIVND (reference sequence). The CDR3 has 14 amino acids. V was pared by 3 bases and J by 1 base, with 7 bases between.

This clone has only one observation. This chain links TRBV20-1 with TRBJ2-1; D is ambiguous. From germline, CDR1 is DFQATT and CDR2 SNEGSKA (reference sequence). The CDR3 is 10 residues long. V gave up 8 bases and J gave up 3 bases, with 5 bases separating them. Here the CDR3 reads CSPLYNEQFF. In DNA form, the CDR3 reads TGCAGTCCCCTCTACAATGAGCAGTTCTTC.